These 18 T cell receptor beta chains came from one sample sequenced in a study of blood T cell repertoires in COVID-19. Clones were read by immunoSEQ multiplex PCR, and TCRdb kept only the in-frame ones, dropping some. The table has approximately 150,000 clones, approximately 88% seen once. Sequencing input: peripheral blood. Source of these receptors: a woman in her forties or fifties with acute or convalescent COVID-19.

The chain links TRBV5-6 to TRBJ2-7; 9 nucleotides agree with TRBD1. CDR3 length: 15 residues. Trimming at V came to 3 bases and at J to 7 bases, leaving 11 bases not matched to a gene. The germline CDR1 and CDR2 sequences are SGHDT and YYEEEE. The CDR3 region is CASSSGQGVRGEQYF. The CDR3 DNA reads TGTGCCAGCAGCTCGGGACAGGGCGTCCGTGGAGAGCAGTACTTC.

V usage is TRBV24-1 and J usage is TRBJ2-5, with a possible D match to TRBD2 (6 bases). Germline V gives CDR1 KGHDR, CDR2 SFDVKD. The CDR3 totals 13 residues. The V and J ends lost 5 bases and 5 bases respectively, with 11 bases between them. The CDR3 reads CATSAGVRETQYF. CDR3 bases: TGTGCCACCAGTGCGGGGGTCCGGGAGACCCAGTACTTC.

J is TRBJ2-6 and V is TRBV16; D may be TRBD1 (5 bases). The V gene lost 4 bases and the J gene lost 2 bases, with 18 bases spanning the gap. Germline V gene data show CDR1 as KGHSY and CDR2 as FQNENV. CDR3 length: 18 residues. This chain's CDR3 is CASSPQQSGSAGANVLTF. The CDR3 DNA is TGTGCCAGCAGCCCACAACAATCAGGGTCTGCTGGGGCCAACGTCCTGACTTTC.

The chain joins TRBV2 to TRBJ1-5; D call uncertain. The V end lost 3 bases, the J end lost 6 bases, and 6 bases lay between the germline ends. The germline CDR1 and CDR2 sequences are SNHLY and FYNNEI. The CDR3 length is 12 residues. The CDR3 sequence is CASSESGQPQHF. CDR3 in DNA: TGTGCCAGCAGTGAGTCGGGTCAGCCCCAGCATTTT.

This clone was seen a handful of times. The CDR3 region has the DNA TGTGCCAGCATGGGGGCGGGAGGACGGGGCTACGAGCAGTACTTC. Translating gives CASMGAGGRGYEQYF. V gene TRBV11-2 combines with J gene TRBJ2-7; 8 nucleotides line up with TRBD2. With 7 bases clipped from V and 3 bases from J, the junction kept 11 bases outside the gene matches. This CDR3 contains 15 residues. Germline V gives CDR1 SGHAT, CDR2 FQNNGV.

The chain combines TRBV5-1 with TRBJ2-5; 8 positions agree with TRBD2. Germline V gene sequence: CDR1 SGHRS, CDR2 YFSETQ. With 0 bases clipped from V and 1 base from J, the junction kept 2 bases outside the gene matches. The CDR3 extends over 15 amino acids. This CDR3 is CASSLGLAGQETQYF. CDR3 nucleotide sequence: TGCGCCAGCAGCTTGGGCCTAGCGGGCCAAGAGACCCAGTACTTC.

The rearrangement links TRBV28 to TRBJ1-1, with TRBD1 as a possible D gene (6 bases). Germline assignment: CDR1 MDHEN and CDR2 SYDVKM. Trimming removed 7 bases from V and 0 bases from J, with 12 bases in between. The CDR3 consists of 14 residues. CDR3 sequence reads: CASTGGPMNTEAFF. CDR3 sequence (DNA): TGTGCCAGCACCGGGGGGCCGATGAACACTGAAGCTTTCTTT. The variable domain in full, with the rest retrieved from reference TRBV28 and TRBJ1-1, is DVKVTQSSRYLVKRTGEKVFLECVQDMDHENMFWYRQDPGLGLRLIYFSYDVKMKEKGDIPEGYSVSREKKERFSLILESASTNQTSMYLCASTGGPMNTEAFFGQGTRLTVV.

The V call is TRBV5-6, the J call TRBJ2-7; a possible D gene is TRBD1 (6 bases). The germline V gene has CDR1 SGHDT and CDR2 YYEEEE. V was trimmed by 2 bases and J by 0 bases, leaving 9 bases between them. This CDR3 spans 14 amino acids. CDR3 nucleotides: TGTGCCAGCAGCTTAGGGGGAAGCTCCTACGAGCAGTACTTC. Residues: CASSLGGSSYEQYF.

The chain uses TRBV27 and TRBJ2-7, with TRBD1 identical over 7 bases. V lost 4 bases, J lost 1 base, and 10 bases stayed unmatched. Germline assignment: CDR1 MNHEY and CDR2 SMNVEV (reference sequence). The CDR3 length is 16 residues. The CDR3 region has the DNA TGTGCCAGCAGTTCCCCCCTCCGGGACAGATCCTACGAGCAGTACTTC. This encodes CASSSPLRDRSYEQYF.

This sequence joins TRBV7-3 and TRBJ2-1, with 8 bases that match TRBD1. The V gene's germline CDR1 is SGHTA and CDR2 FQGTGA. The CDR3 sequence is 16 residues long. V lost 5 bases and J lost 1; bases outside the gene matches: 7. CDR3 in amino acids: CASSHPRDRSYNEQFF. The CDR3 DNA sequence: TGTGCCAGCAGCCATCCCCGGGACAGGTCCTACAATGAGCAGTTCTTC.

This clone was recorded many times. The chain couples TRBV6-5 to TRBJ1-2, with D possibly being TRBD1 (5 bases). This CDR3 spans 14 amino acids. V lost 7 bases, J lost 0 bases, and 12 bases lay in between. Per the germline V gene, CDR1 is MNHEY and CDR2 is SVGAGI. CDR3 sequence reads: CASTDTLANYGYTF. The CDR3 DNA sequence: TGTGCCAGCACGGACACCTTAGCTAACTATGGCTACACCTTC.

The chain combines TRBV19 with TRBJ2-2; the D gene is possibly TRBD1 (6 bases). The CDR3 has 14 residues. V was cut by 3 bases and J by 4 bases, with 9 bases left in between. Germline loops: CDR1 LNHDA, CDR2 SQIVND (reference sequence). CDR3 sequence (DNA): TGTGCCAGTAGTATGGGACAACGCACCGGGGAGCTGTTTTTT. This codes for CASSMGQRTGELFF.

The chain recombines TRBV6-5 with TRBJ1-2; 8 nucleotides align to TRBD1. Germline CDR1 and CDR2: MNHEY and SVGAGI. The CDR3 is 16 residues long. The junction had 8 bases not matched to a gene; V was cut back by 2 bases and J by 3 bases. CDR3 residues: CASSYTSGGTYYGYTF. The DNA of the CDR3 is TGTGCCAGCAGTTACACCTCAGGGGGCACCTACTATGGCTACACCTTC.

The chain employs TRBV6-5 and TRBJ1-1; D not certain. The CDR3 totals 16 residues. Trimming took off 2 bases at V and 4 bases at J, with 17 bases between the two ends. CDR1 and CDR2 (germline): MNHEY, SVGAGI. Written as DNA, the CDR3 is TGTGCCAGCAGTTACGCATCTGGGCATCTCGGCACTGAAGCTTTCTTT. Its translation is CASSYASGHLGTEAFF.

This clone was counted between two and nine times. The chain employs TRBV30 and TRBJ1-4; D is uncertain. Germline V gene data show CDR1 as GTSNPN and CDR2 as SVGIG (reference sequence). Trimming stripped 3 bases from V and 7 bases from J, with 12 bases between. The CDR3 is 13 amino acids. This CDR3 is CAWRRPGTEKLFF. CDR3 DNA: TGTGCCTGGAGACGCCCGGGAACTGAAAAACTGTTTTTT.

The genes are TRBV5-6 and TRBJ1-5; 8 bases line up with TRBD1. The germline CDR1 and CDR2 sequences are SGHDT and YYEEEE. V was pared by 2 bases and J by 4 bases, with 11 bases of the junction left unmatched. The CDR3 spans 17 residues. For the CDR3, the DNA is TGTGCCAGCAGCTTCTTCGATCGGGACAGGAAGAATCAGCCCCAGCATTTT. As protein: CASSFFDRDRKNQPQHF.

V and J are TRBV6-5 and TRBJ2-1; a weak D match, TRBD2 (5 bases). The germline gives CDR1 MNHEY, CDR2 SVGAGI. V was cut by 5 bases and J by 8 bases, with 13 bases left in between. The CDR3 has 13 amino acids. The CDR3, as DNA: TGTGCCAGCAGTACGGGGTTTTCCGATGAGCAGTTCTTC. It yields the protein CASSTGFSDEQFF.

V gene TRBV9 combines with J gene TRBJ2-7, with a tentative D call TRBD1 (7 bases). Trimming took 0 bases from V and 2 from J, leaving 15 bases between them. The CDR3 extends over 16 amino acids. The germline gives CDR1 SGDLS, CDR2 YYNGEE. In nucleotides, the CDR3 is TGTGCCAGCAGCGTAGACGGCAGGGGGGACACCTACGAGCAGTACTTC. Protein sequence: CASSVDGRGDTYEQYF. Based on the CDR3 plus reference TRBV9 and TRBJ2-7, the full variable domain is DSGVTQTPKHLITATGQRVTLRCSPRSGDLSVYWYQQSLDQGLQFLIQYYNGEERAKGNILERFSAQQFPDLHSELNLSSLELGDSALYFCASSVDGRGDTYEQYFGPGTRLTVT.